Shown below are 26 T cell receptor beta chains from a single sample sequenced in a study of Ad26.COV2.S vaccination and SARS-CoV-2 variants. Profiled with immunoSEQ multiplex PCR; TCRdb holds only in-frame clones, not every one. Seen here are about 680,000 clones, more than 80% observed once, and the top ten hold about 1.5%. Treatment denoted: approximately 18 received Ad26.COV2.S at low or high dose, single or two shots; five or six received placebo; per-sample allocation not given. The study sampled participants on day 63 after the first vaccine or placebo injection. The sample here was peripheral blood, taken in a trial of Ad26.COV2.S vaccine versus placebo. These receptors were collected from a person aged 18-60 years who received the Ad26.COV2.S COVID-19 vaccine or a placebo.

Remarks on this clone: One end of the junction fails to match germline, which may point to a read error. The rearrangement joins TRBV25-1 to TRBJ2-1; 9 positions match TRBD1. Germline CDR1 reads MGHDK; CDR2 reads SYGVNS. The length of the CDR3 is 16 residues. This CDR3 reads CASREFGTGTPQEQFF. For the CDR3, the DNA is TGTGCCAGCAGGGAATTCGGGACAGGGACCCCTCAGGAGCAGTTCTTC.

V is TRBV19 and J is TRBJ1-4; D gene unclear. Trimming cost V 4 bases and J 7 bases, with 13 bases left between them. The V gene's germline CDR1 is LNHDA and CDR2 SQIVND (reference sequence). The CDR3 extends over 14 amino acids. CDR3 coding DNA: TGTGCCAGTAGTAAACAGTCCCTTGGTGAAAAACTGTTTTTT. This sequence encodes CASSKQSLGEKLFF.

This clone is a singleton in its sample. This rearrangement joins TRBV29-1 to TRBJ2-3; D may correspond to TRBD1 or TRBD2 (8 bases each). The CDR3 sequence is 15 residues long. Germline CDR1 reads SQVTM; CDR2 reads ANQGSEA. The V gene lost 6 bases and the J gene lost 0 bases, with 16 bases spanning the gap. CDR3 loop: CSVGGGQASTDTQYF. CDR3 bases: TGCAGCGTCGGGGGGGGACAGGCTAGCACAGATACGCAGTATTTT.

The chain uses TRBV6-5 and TRBJ1-3, with unresolved D. With 2 bases removed from V and 0 bases from J, the gap between germline ends came to 11 bases. This CDR3 spans 16 amino acids. Looked up from germline, CDR1 is MNHEY and CDR2 is SVGAGI. The CDR3 DNA reads TGTGCCAGCAGTTACGACTACACGAGCTCTGGAAACACCATATATTTT. Translated, it gives CASSYDYTSSGNTIYF.

The rearrangement uses TRBV6-5 and TRBJ1-5; no definite D call. The CDR3 consists of 14 residues. V lost 2 bases and J lost 4, with 9 bases in between. Germline V gene lookup returns CDR1 MNHEY and CDR2 SVGAGI. The DNA for the CDR3 is TGTGCCAGCAGTTACAGAGGGCAAAATCAGCCCCAGCATTTT. The encoded protein is CASSYRGQNQPQHF.

As to this clone: Its ends do not fully match the called genes, so a read error is possible. V is TRBV9 and J is TRBJ2-1, with 7 nucleotides matching TRBD1. CDR1 is SGDLS, CDR2 YYNGEE, per germline. The CDR3 has 15 residues. This CDR3 reads CASSVVTGAYIEQFF. The CDR3 coding sequence is TGTGCCAGCAGCGTAGTTACAGGGGCTTACATTGAGCAGTTCTTC.

The table lists this clone with a few counts. The V gene is TRBV6-5, the J gene TRBJ1-2; D is undetermined. With 6 bases removed from V and 7 bases from J, the gap between germline ends came to 6 bases. The germline V gene has CDR1 MNHEY and CDR2 SVGAGI. The CDR3 has 10 residues. The CDR3 nucleotides read TGTGCCAGCAGGGGAGCTGGCTACACCTTC. Translation gives CASRGAGYTF.

This rearrangement joins TRBV9 to TRBJ2-2; 8 bases are shared with TRBD2. V trimming: 0 bases; J trimming: 6 bases; junction bases outside the gene matches: 4. Germline CDR1 SGDLS, CDR2 YYNGEE. The CDR3 totals 15 residues. The CDR3 sequence is CASSVAGGAAGELFF. CDR3 nucleotide sequence: TGTGCCAGCAGCGTAGCCGGGGGGGCAGCCGGGGAGCTGTTTTTT.

The chain joins TRBV30 to TRBJ1-1; the match to TRBD1 covers 8 bases. Trimming cost V 0 bases and J 6 bases; bases outside gene matches: 3. CDR3 length: 13 residues. Germline loops: CDR1 GTSNPN, CDR2 SVGIG (reference sequence). CDR3 bases: TGTGCCTGGAGTGTACAGGGGGGTGCTGAAGCTTTCTTT. It encodes CAWSVQGGAEAFF.

A single count supports this clone. Other DNA sequences in the same sample also yield this CDR3. This sequence joins TRBV7-2 and TRBJ1-2; tentative D call: TRBD1 (6 bases). Trimming took off 3 bases at V and 2 bases at J, with 7 bases between the two ends. This CDR3 has 13 residues. Germline V lookup: CDR1 SGHTA, CDR2 FQGNSA. The chain's CDR3 is CASSLDSNYGYTF. CDR3 in DNA: TGTGCCAGCAGCTTGGACAGCAACTATGGCTACACCTTC.

This clone was counted only a few times. The chain combines TRBV15 with TRBJ2-2, with 9 positions matching TRBD2. The V gene end was trimmed by 6 bases and the J gene end by 6 bases; junction bases not matched to a gene: 14. In germline, CDR1 is LNHNV, CDR2 YYDKDF (reference sequence). The CDR3 runs 17 residues. CDR3 DNA sequence: TGTGCCACCAGTGATGGCGGGAGGGCCTTAGGGGCCGGGGAGCTGTTTTTT. This encodes CATSDGGRALGAGELFF. Drawing the rest from reference TRBV15 and TRBJ2-2, the complete variable domain is DAMVIQNPRYQVTQFGKPVTLSCSQTLNHNVMYWYQQKSSQAPKLLFHYYDKDFNNEADTPDNFQSRRPNTSFCFLDIRSPGLGDTAMYLCATSDGGRALGAGELFFGEGSRLTVL.

Note on this clone: A junction end diverges from the germline sequence, so it may reflect a read error. The genes are TRBV3-1 (or the pseudogene TRBV3-2) and TRBJ2-7, with D possibly being TRBD1 (6 bases). The CDR3 contains 12 residues. CDR1 is LGHDT and CDR2 is YNNKEL in the germline V gene (reference sequence). The chain's CDR3 is CASSQGNTGKDF. CDR3 in DNA: TGTGCCAGCAGCCAAGGGAACACAGGGAAAGACTTC.

Note on this clone: Given the absence of the conserved phenylalanine or tryptophan at the CDR3 end, a read error is likely. Because the CDR3's place on the DNA is in doubt, the DNA is left out and the CDR3 is given as listed by TCRdb. The rearrangement uses TRBV3-1 (or the pseudogene TRBV3-2) and TRBJ1-2; the listed D gene, TRBD1, was not tested against the DNA. From its first to its last residue, the CDR3 has 8 amino acids. CDR1 and CDR2 from the germline V gene are LGHDT and YNNKEL (reference sequence). This CDR3 is CASSPNTA.

The chain links TRBV30 to TRBJ2-7; TRBD2 agrees at 16 bases. The junction had 5 bases not matched to a gene; V was cut back by 3 bases and J by 6 bases. This CDR3 is 15 amino acids long. Per germline, CDR1 GTSNPN and CDR2 SVGIG (reference sequence). The chain's CDR3 is CAWSRGLAGGGEQYF. As DNA, the CDR3 is TGTGCCTGGAGCCGGGGACTAGCGGGAGGGGGCGAGCAGTACTTC.

V and J are TRBV6-5 and TRBJ2-5; D not resolved. The length of the CDR3 is 12 residues. V shed 6 bases and J shed 5 bases, with 10 bases lying between them. Germline CDR1 reads MNHEY; CDR2 reads SVGAGI. CDR3: CASSQDSETQYF. The CDR3 region has the DNA TGTGCCAGCAGCCAAGACTCGGAGACCCAGTACTTC.

This chain joins TRBV5-4 and TRBJ2-3; D possibly corresponds to TRBD2 (6 bases). V lost 5 bases and J lost 5, with 12 bases in between. The CDR3 is 13 amino acids. Germline-derived CDR1 and CDR2 are SGHNT and YYREEE (reference sequence). Here the CDR3 reads CASRLRGRDTQYF. The CDR3 bases are TGTGCCAGCAGGTTGCGGGGCCGAGATACGCAGTATTTT.

The chain carries TRBV6-6 and TRBJ2-7, with no clear D. CDR1 and CDR2 from the germline V gene are MNHNY and SVGAGI (reference sequence). The CDR3 consists of 14 residues. V was pared by 5 bases and J by 0 bases, with 11 bases between. The chain's CDR3 is CASSPRVSSYEQYF. The DNA of the CDR3 is TGTGCCAGCAGTCCCCGGGTCAGCTCCTACGAGCAGTACTTC.

The chain uses TRBV19 and TRBJ1-1; D unclear. Germline CDR1 LNHDA, CDR2 SQIVND (reference sequence). Trimming left V 3 bases short and J 2 bases short, with 10 bases between. This CDR3 spans 14 amino acids. The CDR3 protein is CASSIGPTNTEAFF. The CDR3 DNA reads TGTGCCAGTAGTATTGGGCCCACCAACACTGAAGCTTTCTTT.

The chain is built from TRBV2 and TRBJ1-1; TRBD1 might be the D (6 bases). The ends were cut back, 10 bases at V and 6 bases at J, with 12 bases in the middle. The CDR3 is made up of 11 amino acids. Germline V gene data show CDR1 as SNHLY and CDR2 as FYNNEI. CDR3 sequence: CANVRGSEAFF. CDR3 nucleotide sequence: TGTGCCAACGTCAGGGGATCTGAAGCTTTCTTT.

The chain links TRBV4-3 to TRBJ2-3, with D maybe TRBD2 (5 bases). The CDR3 is 14 amino acids. The V gene's germline CDR1 is LGHNA and CDR2 YSLEER. Trimming took off 1 base at V and 7 bases at J, with 12 bases between the two ends. The chain's CDR3 is CASSQAPDSYTQYF. The CDR3 DNA sequence: TGCGCCAGCAGCCAAGCCCCGGACTCTTATACGCAGTATTTT.

The chain is built from TRBV24-1 and TRBJ2-1; D not resolved. Deletions cut 1 base from V and 10 bases from J, with 7 bases between. Looked up from germline, CDR1 is KGHDR and CDR2 is SFDVKD. The CDR3 covers 12 residues. CDR3 in amino acids: CATSDFLGEQFF. CDR3 sequence (DNA): TGTGCCACCAGTGATTTCCTGGGGGAGCAGTTCTTC.

V is TRBV15 and J is TRBJ2-5; tentatively, D is TRBD2 (6 bases). This CDR3 has 18 residues. Trimming shortened V by 0 bases and J by 2 bases, and 19 bases separated the two germline ends. Per germline, CDR1 LNHNV and CDR2 YYDKDF (reference sequence). The CDR3 region is CATSRDLAGRNSQETQYF. CDR3 nucleotide sequence: TGTGCCACCAGCAGAGATCTGGCAGGGAGGAACTCACAAGAGACCCAGTACTTC.

V usage is TRBV4-1 and J usage is TRBJ2-4, with 8 bases identical to TRBD2. The CDR3 consists of 16 residues. J was trimmed by 1 base and V by 0 bases; bases with no gene match: 2. Germline V CDR1 and CDR2: MGHRA, YSYEKL. The DNA of the CDR3 is TGCGCCAGCAGCCAAGAGATAGCGGGGGCCAAAAACATTCAGTACTTC. Translation gives CASSQEIAGAKNIQYF.

The chain links TRBV7-9 to TRBJ2-7, with a weak D call TRBD1 (6 bases). The germline CDR1 and CDR2 sequences are SEHNR and FQNEAQ (reference sequence). The V gene lost 5 bases and the J gene lost 4 bases, with 15 bases spanning the gap. CDR3 size: 14 residues. The DNA of the CDR3 is TGTGCCAGCAGCCCCCGGGACAAACTATACGAGCAGTACTTC. As protein: CASSPRDKLYEQYF.

This chain links TRBV4-3 with TRBJ2-5; 13 nucleotides align to TRBD2. Losses at the gene ends were 0 bases for V and 5 bases for J; bases not matched to a gene: 15. CDR1 and CDR2 (germline): LGHNA, YSLEER. CDR3 size: 20 residues. The CDR3 reads CASSQDRLPILAGGEETQYF. The CDR3 bases are TGCGCCAGCAGCCAAGATAGACTGCCCATACTAGCGGGGGGGGAGGAGACCCAGTACTTC.

The gene calls are TRBV6-5 and TRBJ1-4, with 7 bases that match TRBD1. This CDR3 has 15 amino acids. Germline CDR1 MNHEY, CDR2 SVGAGI. The junction had 8 bases not matched to a gene; V was cut back by 5 bases and J by 5 bases. CDR3 DNA sequence: TGTGCCAGCAGTCGAACAGGGGTTGGGAATGAAAAACTGTTTTTT. Amino acid sequence: CASSRTGVGNEKLFF.